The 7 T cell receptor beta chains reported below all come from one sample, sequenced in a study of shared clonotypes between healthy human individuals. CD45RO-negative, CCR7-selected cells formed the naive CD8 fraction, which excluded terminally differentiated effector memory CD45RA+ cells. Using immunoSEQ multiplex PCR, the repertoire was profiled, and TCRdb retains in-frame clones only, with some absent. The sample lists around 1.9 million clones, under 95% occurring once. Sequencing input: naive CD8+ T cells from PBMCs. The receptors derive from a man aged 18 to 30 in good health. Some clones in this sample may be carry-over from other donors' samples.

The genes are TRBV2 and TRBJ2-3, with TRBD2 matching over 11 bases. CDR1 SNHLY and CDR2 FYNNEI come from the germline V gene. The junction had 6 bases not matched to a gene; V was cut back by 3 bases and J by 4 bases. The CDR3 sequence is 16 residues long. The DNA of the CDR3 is TGTGCCAGCAGTGATTCCGGGACTAGCGGCTCAGATACGCAGTATTTT. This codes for CASSDSGTSGSDTQYF. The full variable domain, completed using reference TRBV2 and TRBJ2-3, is EPEVTQTPSHQVTQMGQEVILRCVPISNHLYFYWYRQILGQKVEFLVSFYNNEISEKSEIFDDQFSVERPDGSNFTLKIRSTKLEDSAMYFCASSDSGTSGSDTQYFGPGTRLTVL.

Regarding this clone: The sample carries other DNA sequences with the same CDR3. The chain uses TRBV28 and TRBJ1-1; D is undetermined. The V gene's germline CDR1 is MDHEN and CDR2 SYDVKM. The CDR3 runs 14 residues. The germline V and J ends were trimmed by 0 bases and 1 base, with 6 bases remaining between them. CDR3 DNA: TGTGCCAGCAGTTTATGGGGTGGGAACACTGAAGCTTTCTTT. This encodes CASSLWGGNTEAFF.

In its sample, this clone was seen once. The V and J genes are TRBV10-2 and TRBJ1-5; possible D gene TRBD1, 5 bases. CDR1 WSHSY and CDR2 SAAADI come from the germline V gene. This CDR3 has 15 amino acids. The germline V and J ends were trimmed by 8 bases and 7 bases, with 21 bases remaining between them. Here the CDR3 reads CASQSMGGGLQPQHF. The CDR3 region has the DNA TGCGCCAGCCAGTCCATGGGGGGGGGATTACAGCCCCAGCATTTT.

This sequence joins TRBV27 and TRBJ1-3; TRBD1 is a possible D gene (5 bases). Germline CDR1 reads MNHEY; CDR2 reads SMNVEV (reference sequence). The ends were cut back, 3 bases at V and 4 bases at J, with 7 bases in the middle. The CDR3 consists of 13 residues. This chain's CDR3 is CASSFDRGNTIYF. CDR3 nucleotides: TGTGCCAGCAGTTTCGACAGAGGAAACACCATATATTTT.

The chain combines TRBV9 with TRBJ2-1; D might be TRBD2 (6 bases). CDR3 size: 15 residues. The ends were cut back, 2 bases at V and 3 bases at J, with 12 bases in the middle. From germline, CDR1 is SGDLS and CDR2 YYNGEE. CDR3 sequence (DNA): TGTGCCAGCAGCGTTACATCGGACTACTACAATGAGCAGTTCTTC. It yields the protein CASSVTSDYYNEQFF.

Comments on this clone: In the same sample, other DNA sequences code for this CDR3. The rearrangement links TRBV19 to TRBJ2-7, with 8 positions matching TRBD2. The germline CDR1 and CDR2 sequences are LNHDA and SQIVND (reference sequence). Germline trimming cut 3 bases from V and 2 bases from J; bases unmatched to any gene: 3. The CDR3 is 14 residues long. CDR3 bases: TGTGCCAGTAGTATGGGACTAGGACCCTACGAGCAGTACTTC. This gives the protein CASSMGLGPYEQYF.

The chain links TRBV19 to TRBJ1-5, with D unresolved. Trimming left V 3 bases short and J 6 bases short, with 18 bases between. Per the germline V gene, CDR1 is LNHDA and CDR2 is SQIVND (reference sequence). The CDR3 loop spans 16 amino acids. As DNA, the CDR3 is TGTGCCAGTAGTATCGGACGACTGGGGTATGCTCAGCCCCAGCATTTT. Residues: CASSIGRLGYAQPQHF.